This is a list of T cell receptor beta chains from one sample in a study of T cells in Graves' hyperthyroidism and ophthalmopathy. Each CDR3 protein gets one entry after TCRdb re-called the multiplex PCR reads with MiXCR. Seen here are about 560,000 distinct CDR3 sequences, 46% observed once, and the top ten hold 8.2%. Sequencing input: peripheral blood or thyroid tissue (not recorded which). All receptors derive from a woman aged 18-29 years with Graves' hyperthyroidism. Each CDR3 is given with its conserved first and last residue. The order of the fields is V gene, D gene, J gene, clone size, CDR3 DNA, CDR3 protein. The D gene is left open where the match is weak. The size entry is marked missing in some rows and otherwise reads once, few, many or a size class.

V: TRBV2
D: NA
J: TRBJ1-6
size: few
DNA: TGTGCCAGCAGTTACTGGACCGGTTATAATTCACCCCTCCACTTT
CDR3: CASSYWTGYNSPLHF

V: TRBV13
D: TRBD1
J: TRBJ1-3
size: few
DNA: TGTGCCAGCAGCAGAGCCGGGACAGGGGCGGCAGGAAACACCATATATTTT
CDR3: CASSRAGTGAAGNTIYF

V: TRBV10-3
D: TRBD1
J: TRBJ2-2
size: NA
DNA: TGTGCCACCGACAGGGAGAACACCGGGGAGCTGTTTTTT
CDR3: CATDRENTGELFF

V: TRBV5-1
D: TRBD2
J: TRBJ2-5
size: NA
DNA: TGCGCCAGCAGCCCAGCGGGAGTTGATGAGACCCAGTACTTC
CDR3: CASSPAGVDETQYF

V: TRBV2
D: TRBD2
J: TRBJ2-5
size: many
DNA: TGTGCCAGCAGTGATCGAGCGGGAGGAGCAGAGACCCAGTACTTC
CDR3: CASSDRAGGAETQYF

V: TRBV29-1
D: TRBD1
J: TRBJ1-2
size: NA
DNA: TGCAGCGCTCCAGGGGACCGGGACAGGGGATTTGGCTACACCTTC
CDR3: CSAPGDRDRGFGYTF

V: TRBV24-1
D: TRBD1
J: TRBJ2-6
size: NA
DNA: TGTGCCACCAGTGATGGGGAGACCGGGACAGGGACGTCTGGGGCCAACGTCCTGACTTTC
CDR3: CATSDGETGTGTSGANVLTF

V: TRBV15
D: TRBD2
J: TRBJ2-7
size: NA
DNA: TGTGCCACCACCAAGACTAGCGGGTACTCCTACGAGCAGTACTTC
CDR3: CATTKTSGYSYEQYF

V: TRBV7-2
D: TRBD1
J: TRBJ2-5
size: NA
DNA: TGTGCCAGCAGCACCGACAGGGGGCAAGGCTCGAGCGGGACCGAGACCCAGTACTTC
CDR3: CASSTDRGQGSSGTETQYF

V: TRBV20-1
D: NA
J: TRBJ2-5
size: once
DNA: TGCAGTGCCCCCAATGGGGGACGTCAAGAGACCCAGTACTTC
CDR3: CSAPNGGRQETQYF

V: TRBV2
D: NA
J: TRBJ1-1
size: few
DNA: TGTGCCAGCAGTTTAATTGGCCTGAACACTGAAGCTTTCTTT
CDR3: CASSLIGLNTEAFF

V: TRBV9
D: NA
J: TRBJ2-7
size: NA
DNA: TGTGCCAGCAGCGTAGGGGCAGGAGGGCGGGACTCCTACGAGCAGTACTTC
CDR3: CASSVGAGGRDSYEQYF

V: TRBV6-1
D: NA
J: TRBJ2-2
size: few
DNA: TGTGCCAGCAGCTCGACTAGGGATAACACCGGGGAGCTGTTTTTT
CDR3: CASSSTRDNTGELFF

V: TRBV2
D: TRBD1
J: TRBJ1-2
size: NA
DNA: TGTGCCAACAGGGGAACCGACTATGGCTACACCTTC
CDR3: CANRGTDYGYTF

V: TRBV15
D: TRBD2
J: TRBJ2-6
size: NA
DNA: TGTGCCACCAGCAGAGATGGGGGGGGCTCTGGGGCCAACGTCCTGACTTTC
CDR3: CATSRDGGGSGANVLTF

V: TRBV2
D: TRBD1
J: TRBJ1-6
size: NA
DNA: TGTGCCAGCAGCCACAGGGGGGATTCACCCCTCCACTTT
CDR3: CASSHRGDSPLHF

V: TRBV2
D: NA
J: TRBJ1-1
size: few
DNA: TGTGCCAGCAGAGTAGACGCGCAAGGGACTGAAGCTTTCTTT
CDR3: CASRVDAQGTEAFF

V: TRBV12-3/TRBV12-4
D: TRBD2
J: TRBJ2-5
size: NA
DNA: TGTGCCAGCAGCCGTGGACTAGCGGGAGGATTCGGAGAGACCCAGTACTTC
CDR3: CASSRGLAGGFGETQYF

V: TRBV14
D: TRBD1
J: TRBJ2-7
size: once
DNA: TGTGCCAGCAGCCCTATTCTCGGGACAGGGACAACCTACGAGCAGTACTTC
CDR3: CASSPILGTGTTYEQYF

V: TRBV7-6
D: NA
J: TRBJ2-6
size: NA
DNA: TGTGCCAGCAGCTTAGGGTTCGCTGGGGCCAACGTCCTGACTTTC
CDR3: CASSLGFAGANVLTF

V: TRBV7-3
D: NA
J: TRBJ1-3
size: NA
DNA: TGTGCCAGCAGCTTAGTCTCGGAGGATGGAAACACCATATATTTT
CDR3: CASSLVSEDGNTIYF

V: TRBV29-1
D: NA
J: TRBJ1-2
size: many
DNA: TGCAGCGTTGACCCAACGAACGGTGGCTACACCTTC
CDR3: CSVDPTNGGYTF

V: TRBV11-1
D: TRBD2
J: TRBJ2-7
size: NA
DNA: TGTGCCAGCAGCCAAAGGGTGGGACTAGCGGGAGTCGAGCAGTACTTC
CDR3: CASSQRVGLAGVEQYF

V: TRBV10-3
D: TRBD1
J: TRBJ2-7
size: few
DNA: TGTGCCAGCAGGCCAAGCCGGGACAGGGACGGCGAGCAGTACTTC
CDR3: CASRPSRDRDGEQYF

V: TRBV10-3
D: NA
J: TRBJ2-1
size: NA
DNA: TGTGCCAGCAGTGAGACCAACAATGAGCAGTTCTTC
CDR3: CASSETNNEQFF

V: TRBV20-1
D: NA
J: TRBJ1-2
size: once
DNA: TGCAGTGCTAGTGGAGTCGGAAACTATGGCTACACCTTC
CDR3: CSASGVGNYGYTF

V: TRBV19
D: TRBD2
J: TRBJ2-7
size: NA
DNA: TGTGCCAGTAGCGGGACTAGCGCTGTCTACGAGCAGTACTTC
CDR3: CASSGTSAVYEQYF

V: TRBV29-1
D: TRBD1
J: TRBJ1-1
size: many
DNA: TGCAGCAGTTTGACAGGGAAGAACACTGAAGCTTTCTTT
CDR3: CSSLTGKNTEAFF

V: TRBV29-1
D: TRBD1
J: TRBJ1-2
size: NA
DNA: TGCAGCGGCTGGGACAGGGTCGAAAGCTACACCTTC
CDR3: CSGWDRVESYTF

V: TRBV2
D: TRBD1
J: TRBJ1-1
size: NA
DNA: TGTGCCAGCAGGGGACAGGGGGGCACTAAAGCTTTCTTT
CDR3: CASRGQGGTKAFF

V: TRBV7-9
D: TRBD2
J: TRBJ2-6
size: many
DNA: TGTGCCAGCAGCCCCGCGGGAGGCTCTGGGGCCAACGTCCTGACTTTC
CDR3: CASSPAGGSGANVLTF

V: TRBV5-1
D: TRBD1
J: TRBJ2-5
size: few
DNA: TGCGCCAGCAGTCAGGGGGCAATGGAGACCCAGTACTTC
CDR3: CASSQGAMETQYF

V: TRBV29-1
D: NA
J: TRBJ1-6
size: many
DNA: TGCAGCGTTCAAAGGGACTATAATTCACCCCTCCACTTT
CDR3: CSVQRDYNSPLHF

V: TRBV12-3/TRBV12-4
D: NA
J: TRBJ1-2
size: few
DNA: TGTGCCAGCAGGCGAGACAGGACGGGGGGCTACACCTTC
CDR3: CASRRDRTGGYTF

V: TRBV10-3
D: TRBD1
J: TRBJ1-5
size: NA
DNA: TGTGCCATCAGTGAGTCAGGACAGGGGGCACTAGGAAATCAGCCCCAGCATTTT
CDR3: CAISESGQGALGNQPQHF

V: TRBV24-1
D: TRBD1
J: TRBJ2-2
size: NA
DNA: TGTGCCACCAGTGACCCGCCCGGGACAGGTCACACCGGGGAGCTGTTTTTT
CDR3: CATSDPPGTGHTGELFF

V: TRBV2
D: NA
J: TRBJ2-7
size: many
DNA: TGTGCCAGCAGTGCCCTCGAGCAGTACTTC
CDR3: CASSALEQYF

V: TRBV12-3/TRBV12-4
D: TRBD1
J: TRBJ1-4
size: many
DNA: TGTGCCAGCAGTTTGGGACAGGTCAATGAAAAACTGTTTTTT
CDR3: CASSLGQVNEKLFF

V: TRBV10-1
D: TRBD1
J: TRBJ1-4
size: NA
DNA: TGCGCCAGCGCCCGGGACAGGGTTGAAAAACTGTTTTTT
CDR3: CASARDRVEKLFF

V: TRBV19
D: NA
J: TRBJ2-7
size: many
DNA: TGTGCCAGTAGCCACCCGTTTTCCTACGAGCAGTACTTC
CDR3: CASSHPFSYEQYF

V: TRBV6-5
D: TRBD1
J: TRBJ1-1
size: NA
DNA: TGTGCCAGCAGTTCGGGACAGCCCGGCGAGGGTGAAGCTTTCTTT
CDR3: CASSSGQPGEGEAFF

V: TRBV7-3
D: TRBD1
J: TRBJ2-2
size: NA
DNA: TGTGCCAGCAGCCCCGGGACAGGGGGAACCGGGGAGCTGTTTTTT
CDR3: CASSPGTGGTGELFF